Sequencing of this T cell receptor beta chain was carried out in a study of post-analysis software for immune sequencing data. Study-wide points: Normalized Chao1 diversity in multiple sclerosis patients fell significantly below that of controls.

The table lists this clonotype with a count of one. Its antigen is still unknown. cDNA libraries of TCR beta carried unique molecular identifiers. Using its own MiXCR run on the PCR reads, TCRdb lists one record per CDR3 protein. The table lists 450,000 to 650,000 distinct CDR3 sequences, about 40% of them singletons. The sequencing sample was made of blood. The receptor was derived from a girl aged 5 to 17 with multiple sclerosis.

CDR3 loop: CASSWENYGYTF. In nucleotides, the CDR3 is TGTGCCAGCAGTTGGGAGAACTATGGCTACACCTTC. The rearrangement uses TRBV12-3 or TRBV12-4 and TRBJ1-2; D is undetermined. Trimming pared 4 bases from V and 2 bases from J, leaving 5 bases between. CDR3 length: 12 amino acids.